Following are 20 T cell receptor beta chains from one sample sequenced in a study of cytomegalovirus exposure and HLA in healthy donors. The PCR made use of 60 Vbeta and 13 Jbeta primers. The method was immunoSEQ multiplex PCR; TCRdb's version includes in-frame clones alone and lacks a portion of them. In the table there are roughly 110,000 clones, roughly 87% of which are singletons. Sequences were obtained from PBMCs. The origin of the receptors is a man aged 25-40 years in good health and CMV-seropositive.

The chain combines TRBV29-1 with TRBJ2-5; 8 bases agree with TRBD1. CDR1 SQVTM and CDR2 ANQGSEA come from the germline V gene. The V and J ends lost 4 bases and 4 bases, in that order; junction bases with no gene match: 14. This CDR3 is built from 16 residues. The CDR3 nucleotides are TGCAGCGTTGGGGTCTCAAACAGGGGGGTTCCAGAGACCCAGTACTTC. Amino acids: CSVGVSNRGVPETQYF.

CDR3 region: CASSIPGLFNEKLFF. CDR3 coding DNA: TGTGCCAGTAGTATCCCGGGACTCTTTAATGAAAAACTGTTTTTT. This chain uses TRBV19 with TRBJ1-4, with a tentative D call TRBD1 (5 bases). The CDR3 contains 15 residues. Trimming cost V 3 bases and J 4 bases, with 12 bases left between them. Germline loops: CDR1 LNHDA, CDR2 SQIVND (reference sequence).

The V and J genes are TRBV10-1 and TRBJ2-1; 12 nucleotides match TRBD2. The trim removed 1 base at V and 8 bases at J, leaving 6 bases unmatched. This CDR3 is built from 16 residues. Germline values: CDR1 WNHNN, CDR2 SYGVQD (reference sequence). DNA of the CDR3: TGCGCCAGCAGTGAGTGGCTAGCGGGGGGGCCGGATGAGCAGTTCTTC. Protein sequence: CASSEWLAGGPDEQFF.

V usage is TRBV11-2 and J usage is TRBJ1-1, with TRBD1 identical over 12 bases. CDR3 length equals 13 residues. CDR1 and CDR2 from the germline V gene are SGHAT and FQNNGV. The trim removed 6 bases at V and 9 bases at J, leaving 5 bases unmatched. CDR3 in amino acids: CASSSGTGGKAFF. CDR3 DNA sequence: TGTGCCAGCAGTTCCGGGACAGGGGGCAAAGCTTTCTTT. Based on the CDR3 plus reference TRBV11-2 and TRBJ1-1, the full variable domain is EAGVAQSPRYKIIEKRQSVAFWCNPISGHATLYWYQQILGQGPKLLIQFQNNGVVDDSQLPKDRFSAERLKGVDSTLKIQPAKLEDSAVYLCASSSGTGGKAFFGQGTRLTVV.

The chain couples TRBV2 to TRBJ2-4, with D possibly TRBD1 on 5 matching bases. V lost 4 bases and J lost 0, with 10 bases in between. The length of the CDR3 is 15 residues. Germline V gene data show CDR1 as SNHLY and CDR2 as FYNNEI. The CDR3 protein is CASSGQIVAKNIQYF. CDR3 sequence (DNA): TGTGCCAGCAGTGGACAGATTGTAGCCAAAAACATTCAGTACTTC.

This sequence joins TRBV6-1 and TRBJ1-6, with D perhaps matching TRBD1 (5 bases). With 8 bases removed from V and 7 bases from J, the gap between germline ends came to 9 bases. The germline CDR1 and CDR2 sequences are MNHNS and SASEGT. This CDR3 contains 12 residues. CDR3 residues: CASFGGNSPLHF. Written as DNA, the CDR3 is TGTGCCAGCTTCGGGGGGAATTCACCCCTCCACTTT.

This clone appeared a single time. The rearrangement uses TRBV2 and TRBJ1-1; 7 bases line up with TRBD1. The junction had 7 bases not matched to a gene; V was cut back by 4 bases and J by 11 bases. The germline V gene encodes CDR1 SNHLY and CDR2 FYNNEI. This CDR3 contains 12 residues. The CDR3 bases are TGTGCCAGCAGTGCAGGGGGACAAGTGGCTTTCTTT. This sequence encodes CASSAGGQVAFF. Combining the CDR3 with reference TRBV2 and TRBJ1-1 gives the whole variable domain EPEVTQTPSHQVTQMGQEVILRCVPISNHLYFYWYRQILGQKVEFLVSFYNNEISEKSEIFDDQFSVERPDGSNFTLKIRSTKLEDSAMYFCASSAGGQVAFFGQGTRLTVV.

CDR3 DNA sequence: TGTGCCAGCAGCAGTGGGACTAGCGGTAATCCCTACGAGCAGTACTTC. It is translated as CASSSGTSGNPYEQYF. The chain uses TRBV7-9 and TRBJ2-7, with 11 bases fitting TRBD2. CDR1 is SEHNR, CDR2 FQNEAQ, per germline (reference sequence). The CDR3 contains 16 residues. Losses at the gene ends were 5 bases for V and 2 bases for J; bases not matched to a gene: 8.

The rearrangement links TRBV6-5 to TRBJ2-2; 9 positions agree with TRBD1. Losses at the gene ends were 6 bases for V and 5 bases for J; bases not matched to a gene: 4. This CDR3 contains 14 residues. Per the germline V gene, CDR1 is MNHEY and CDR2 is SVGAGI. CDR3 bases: TGTGCCAGCAGACGCGGACAGGGGACCGGGGAGCTGTTTTTT. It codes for CASRRGQGTGELFF.

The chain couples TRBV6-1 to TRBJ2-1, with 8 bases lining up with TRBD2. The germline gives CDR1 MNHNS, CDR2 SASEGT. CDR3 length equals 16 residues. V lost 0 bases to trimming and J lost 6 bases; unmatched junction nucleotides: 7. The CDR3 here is CASSEAGTSILNEQFF. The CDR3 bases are TGTGCCAGCAGTGAAGCAGGGACTAGTATCCTCAATGAGCAGTTCTTC.

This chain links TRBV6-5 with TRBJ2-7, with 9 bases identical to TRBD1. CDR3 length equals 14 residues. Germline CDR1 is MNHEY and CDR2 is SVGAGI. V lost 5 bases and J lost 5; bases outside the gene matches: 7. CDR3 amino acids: CASSIHRDRDEQYF. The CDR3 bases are TGTGCCAGCAGTATCCACCGGGACAGGGACGAGCAGTACTTC.

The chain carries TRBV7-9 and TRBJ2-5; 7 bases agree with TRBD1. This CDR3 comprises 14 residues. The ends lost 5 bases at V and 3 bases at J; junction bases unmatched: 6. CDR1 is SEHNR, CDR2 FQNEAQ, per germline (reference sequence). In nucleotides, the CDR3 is TGTGCCAGCAGCCCCGGGACAGTAGAAGAGACCCAGTACTTC. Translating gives CASSPGTVEETQYF.

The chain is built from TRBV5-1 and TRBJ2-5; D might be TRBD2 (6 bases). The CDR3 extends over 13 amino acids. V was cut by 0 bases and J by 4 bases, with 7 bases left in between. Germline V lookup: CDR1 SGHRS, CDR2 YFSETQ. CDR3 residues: CASSLVEGETQYF. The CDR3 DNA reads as TGCGCCAGCAGCTTGGTGGAGGGAGAGACCCAGTACTTC.

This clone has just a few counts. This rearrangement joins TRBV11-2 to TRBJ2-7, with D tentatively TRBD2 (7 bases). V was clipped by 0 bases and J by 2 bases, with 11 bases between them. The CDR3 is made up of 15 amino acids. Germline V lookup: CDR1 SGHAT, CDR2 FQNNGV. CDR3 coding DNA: TGTGCCAGCAGCTTAGAGGGGCGGGGGCCCTACGAGCAGTACTTC. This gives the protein CASSLEGRGPYEQYF.

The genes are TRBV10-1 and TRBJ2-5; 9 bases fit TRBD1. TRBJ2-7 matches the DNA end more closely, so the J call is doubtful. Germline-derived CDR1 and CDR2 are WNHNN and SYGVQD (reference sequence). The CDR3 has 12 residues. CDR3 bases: TGCGCCACCTTGACAGGGGGCTACGAGCAGTACTTC. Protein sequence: CATLTGGYEQYF.

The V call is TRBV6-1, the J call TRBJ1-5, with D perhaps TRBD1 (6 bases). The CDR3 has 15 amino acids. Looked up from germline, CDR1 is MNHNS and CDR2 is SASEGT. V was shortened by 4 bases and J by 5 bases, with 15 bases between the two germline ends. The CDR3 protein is CASSGESGDHQPQHF. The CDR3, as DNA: TGTGCCAGCAGTGGGGAGTCAGGGGACCATCAGCCCCAGCATTTT.

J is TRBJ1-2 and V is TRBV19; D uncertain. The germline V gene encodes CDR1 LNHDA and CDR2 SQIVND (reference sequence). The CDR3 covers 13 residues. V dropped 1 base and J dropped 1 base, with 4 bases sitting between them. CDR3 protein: CASSIGGNYGYTF. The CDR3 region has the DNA TGTGCCAGTAGTATAGGAGGTAACTATGGCTACACCTTC.

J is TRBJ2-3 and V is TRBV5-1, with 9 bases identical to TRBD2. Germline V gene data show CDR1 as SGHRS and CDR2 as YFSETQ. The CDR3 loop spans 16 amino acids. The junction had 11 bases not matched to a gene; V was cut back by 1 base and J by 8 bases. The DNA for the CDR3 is TGCGCCAGCAGCTTGACCAGCGGGGGGTCCCGGAGTACGCAGTATTTT. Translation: CASSLTSGGSRSTQYF.

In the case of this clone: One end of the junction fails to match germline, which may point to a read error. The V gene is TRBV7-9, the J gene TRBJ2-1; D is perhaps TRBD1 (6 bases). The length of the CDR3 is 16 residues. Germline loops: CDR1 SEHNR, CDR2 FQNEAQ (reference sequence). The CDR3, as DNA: TGTTCCAGCAGCTTACAACAGGGCAAGGTCAACAATGAGCAGTTCTTC. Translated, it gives CSSSLQQGKVNNEQFF.

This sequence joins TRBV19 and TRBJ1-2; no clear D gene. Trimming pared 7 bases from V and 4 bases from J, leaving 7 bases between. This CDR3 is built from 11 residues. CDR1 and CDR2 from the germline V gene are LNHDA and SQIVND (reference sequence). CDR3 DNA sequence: TGTGCCAGTATCGGAGGCTATGGCTACACCTTC. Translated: CASIGGYGYTF.